This T cell receptor (beta chain) was captured by sequencing in a study of human T cells and chemical hapten exposure. Whole-study context: Patch testing placed 0.01% DPC on the upper back, with readings at 6 days.

This clonotype was detected only a few times. Its antigen is not known. Unique molecular identifiers were affixed to discrete cDNA molecules within the library. Using its own MiXCR run on the RACE reads, TCRdb lists one record per CDR3 protein. The repertoire holds approximately 350,000 distinct CDR3 sequences, about 7% seen once, with more than 7% in the top ten. CDR1 and CDR2 (germline): SEHNR, FQNEAQ (reference sequence). The CDR3 loop spans 13 amino acids. Trimming removed 7 bases from V and 6 bases from J, with 15 bases in between. The study, taken as a whole, reports: Relative to controls, expanded TCRs formed significantly more large CDR3 similarity clusters.

Noted time point: patch test 1, 2 weeks after DPC sensitization. Regarding treatment: therapeutic diphenylcyclopropenone sensitization with weekly scalp DPC. People who gave samples had alopecia, were 18 to 70 years old, and were suitable for DPC. Sequences were derived from whole blood, sampled in connection with sensitization to the hapten diphenylcyclopropenone (DPC). This sequence originates from a young woman with alopecia areata. Some clones in this sample may be carry-over from other donors' samples. The rearrangement joins TRBV7-9 to TRBJ1-1, with D maybe TRBD1 (5 bases). The CDR3 DNA is TGTGCCAGCAACCGAAGGGAAGGGGCTGAAGCTTTCTTT. Its protein product is CASNRREGAEAFF.